One and the same sample provided the 19 T cell receptor beta chains below, sequenced in a study of regulatory T cells in long-lasting Graves disease (dated by TCRdb to about 2021). The sample's time point label is to be understood as: newly diagnosed GD, antithyroid drugs for less than 3 months. For both TCR sequencing and RNA sequencing, RNA was extracted from PBMCs in TRIzol. The library was prepared using multiplex PCR. TCRdb records Illumina HiSeq 4000 as the sequencer. TCR beta libraries were built with iRepertoire HTBI primers and Arm-PCR amplification of CDR3 regions. The public reads were run again by TCRdb, first through fastp at Q25 and then through MiXCR, and only productive beta chains were kept. Rows are unified per CDR3 protein, each entry keeping the most common DNA and genes. Recorded for this sample are 200,000 to 250,000 distinct CDR3 sequences; approximately 18% of them occurred a single time. About 12% of the sample goes to the ten largest clones.

These data also featured in a second study, about T cells in Graves' hyperthyroidism and ophthalmopathy.

This specimen consisted of peripheral blood mononuclear cells (PBMCs), obtained at new diagnosis, from a patient treated with antithyroid drugs. The source of these receptors is a woman aged 25 to 45 with Graves disease. Donor details come from another sample of the same person, matched by shared clones.

This clonotype was found many times. This chain links TRBV15 with TRBJ2-7, with 7 positions matching TRBD1. V trimming: 0 bases; J trimming: 0 bases; junction bases outside the gene matches: 2. CDR3 size: 15 residues. Germline loops: CDR1 LNHNV, CDR2 YYDKDF (reference sequence). CDR3 nucleotide sequence: TGTGCCACCAGCAGAGAGGGACAGAGCTCCTACGAGCAGTACTTC. Amino acids: CATSREGQSSYEQYF.

This clonotype was detected many times. V gene TRBV6-1 combines with J gene TRBJ2-4; no clear D. V shed 5 bases and J shed 2 bases, with 7 bases lying between them. Germline V gene data show CDR1 as MNHNS and CDR2 as SASEGT. This CDR3 contains 13 residues. The chain's CDR3 is CASSPVTKNIQYF. In DNA form, the CDR3 reads TGTGCCAGCAGTCCAGTGACCAAAAACATTCAGTACTTC.

Note on this clonotype: A clone one base away is much larger, so this may be a read error. V is TRBV3-1 and J is TRBJ2-3; TRBD2 matches 8 bases. There are 15 residues in the CDR3. CDR1 is LGHDT, CDR2 YNNKEL, per germline (reference sequence). CDR3 amino acids: CARSRGAGEGDTQYF. DNA for the CDR3: TGTGCCAGAAGCCGGGGAGCGGGAGAGGGAGATACGCAGTATTTT.

This clonotype was counted at least ten times. The rearrangement joins TRBV6-2 or TRBV6-3 to TRBJ2-5; possible D gene TRBD1, 7 bases. The J call may be mistaken, given a closer DNA end match to TRBJ2-1. CDR3 length: 13 amino acids. Germline V gene data show CDR1 as MNHEY and CDR2 as SVGEGT. The CDR3 DNA sequence: TGTGCCAGTTGGGGGCACCAGGGGGGTGAGCAGTTCTTC. Translated, it gives CASWGHQGGEQFF.

This clonotype was detected ten times or more. The rearrangement links TRBV20-1 to TRBJ2-5; TRBD1 matches at 7 bases. Germline-derived CDR1 and CDR2 are DFQATT and SNEGSKA (reference sequence). The J segment lost 4 bases and the V segment lost 5 bases, leaving 4 bases of the junction unmatched. This CDR3 is 12 amino acids long. Written as DNA, the CDR3 is TGCAGTGCTGACGACAGGGTAGAGACCCAGTACTTC. Translated, it gives CSADDRVETQYF.

This clonotype was seen many times. The J gene is TRBJ1-2, the V gene TRBV7-9; 9 bases match TRBD1. CDR1 and CDR2 (germline): SEHNR, FQNEAQ (reference sequence). The V and J ends lost 4 bases and 4 bases, in that order; junction bases with no gene match: 7. There are 15 residues in the CDR3. The CDR3, as DNA: TGTGCCAGCAGCTCCGAGGGACAGGGTGCCTATGGCTACACCTTC. Its translation: CASSSEGQGAYGYTF.

Many counts were recorded for this clonotype. The genes are TRBV6-1 and TRBJ1-1; D is uncertain. Trimming shortened V by 6 bases and J by 4 bases, and 15 bases separated the two germline ends. Germline CDR1 MNHNS, CDR2 SASEGT. The CDR3 runs 14 residues. CDR3 DNA sequence: TGTGCCAGCAGACCCCCGAGGGATAGCACTGAAGCTTTCTTT. Amino acid sequence: CASRPPRDSTEAFF.

This clonotype turned up a few times. The chain links TRBV11-3 to TRBJ2-4, with 13 nucleotides matching TRBD2. Unmatched junction bases numbered 10, after V lost 5 bases and J lost 0 bases. Germline loops: CDR1 SGHNT, CDR2 YENEEA. The CDR3 has 19 amino acids. CDR3 sequence (DNA): TGTGCCAGCAGCCGGGACGGACTAGCGGGGGTCGGAGCCAAAAACATTCAGTACTTC. Translated, it gives CASSRDGLAGVGAKNIQYF.

The table lists this clonotype with many counts. V is TRBV3-1 and J is TRBJ2-1; 10 bases match TRBD2. Germline V CDR1 and CDR2: LGHDT, YNNKEL (reference sequence). The CDR3 is 15 residues long. V lost 4 bases to trimming and J lost 0 bases; unmatched junction nucleotides: 0. CDR3 coding DNA: TGTGCCAGCAGCCCTAGCGGGAGCTCCTACAATGAGCAGTTCTTC. It specifies CASSPSGSSYNEQFF.

This sequence joins TRBV20-1 and TRBJ1-5, with 10 bases identical to TRBD1. CDR3 length: 17 residues. J lost 6 bases, V lost 6 bases, and 17 bases had no gene match. Germline V lookup: CDR1 DFQATT, CDR2 SNEGSKA (reference sequence). For the CDR3, the DNA is TGCAGTGCCCCAACCGGGACAGGGGTATTCCGTGGTCAGCCCCAGCATTTT. This codes for CSAPTGTGVFRGQPQHF.

This clonotype has a count of ten or more. The V gene is TRBV11-2, the J gene TRBJ1-2; 7 positions match TRBD1. The CDR3 contains 14 residues. The junction had 8 bases not matched to a gene; V was cut back by 5 bases and J by 5 bases. Germline CDR1 is SGHAT and CDR2 is FQNNGV. DNA of the CDR3: TGTGCCAGCAGCCCCACACCACAGGGGTATGGCTACACCTTC. Amino acids: CASSPTPQGYGYTF.

This clonotype has ten or more counts. This chain links TRBV9 with TRBJ1-2; 10 nucleotides line up with TRBD1. Germline V gene lookup returns CDR1 SGDLS and CDR2 YYNGEE. CDR3 size: 15 residues. The V gene end was trimmed by 4 bases and the J gene end by 3 bases; junction bases not matched to a gene: 6. CDR3 nucleotides: TGTGCCAGCAGCCGACAGACAGGGGGCCACTATGGCTACACCTTC. This gives the protein CASSRQTGGHYGYTF.

Worth noting for this clonotype: It may be a read error: a sequence one base away is much more abundant. In DNA form, the CDR3 reads TGTGCCAGCAGTGAGATTCAAAGATCGGACTATGGCTACACCTTC. As protein: CASSEIQRSDYGYTF. V is TRBV6-1 and J is TRBJ1-2, with D unresolved. Trimming took off 3 bases at V and 3 bases at J, with 14 bases between the two ends. The CDR3 sequence is 15 residues long. The germline V gene encodes CDR1 MNHNS and CDR2 SASEGT.

This clonotype has ten or more counts. The chain employs TRBV28 and TRBJ1-5, with D maybe TRBD1 (5 bases). The germline V gene has CDR1 MDHEN and CDR2 SYDVKM. Deletions cut 6 bases from V and 0 bases from J, with 12 bases between. The CDR3 length is 15 residues. CDR3 DNA: TGTGCCAGCAGCTTGGGGCAGAATAGCAATCAGCCCCAGCATTTT. Its translation: CASSLGQNSNQPQHF.

In this sample, this clonotype turned up many times. The rearrangement links TRBV18 to TRBJ1-2; a weak D match, TRBD1 (5 bases). Germline CDR1 and CDR2: KGHSH and LQKENI. The CDR3 length is 13 residues. With 3 bases removed from V and 8 bases from J, the gap between germline ends came to 13 bases. CDR3 protein: CASSPQGVWGYTF. The CDR3 bases are TGTGCCAGCTCACCTCAAGGGGTTTGGGGCTACACCTTC.

At least ten counts were recorded for this clonotype. The V gene is TRBV11-2, the J gene TRBJ2-7, with D perhaps given as TRBD1 or TRBD2 (6 bases each). Trimming stripped 1 base from V and 8 bases from J, with 15 bases between. This CDR3 is built from 14 residues. Germline V CDR1 and CDR2: SGHAT, FQNNGV. The chain's CDR3 is CASSLGGEGGQQYF. CDR3 coding DNA: TGTGCCAGCAGCTTAGGGGGCGAGGGGGGCCAGCAGTACTTC.

This clonotype was detected many times. This rearrangement joins TRBV7-3 to TRBJ2-7; perhaps D is TRBD1 or TRBD2 (5 bases each). V dropped 6 bases and J dropped 0 bases, with 12 bases sitting between them. The CDR3 is made up of 14 amino acids. Germline CDR1 reads SGHTA; CDR2 reads FQGTGA. The CDR3 DNA reads as TGTGCCAGCAGACCGGGACGGATCTCCTACGAGCAGTACTTC. Amino acid sequence: CASRPGRISYEQYF.

In its sample, this clonotype was seen many times. The V gene is TRBV2, the J gene TRBJ1-6, with 7 bases lining up with TRBD1. The CDR3 length is 15 residues. Germline V gene lookup returns CDR1 SNHLY and CDR2 FYNNEI. The ends lost 1 base at V and 6 bases at J; junction bases unmatched: 3. The CDR3 loop is CASSEDRGANSPLHF. The CDR3 nucleotides are TGTGCCAGCAGTGAAGACAGGGGAGCTAATTCACCCCTCCACTTT.

In this sample, this clonotype turned up many times. The chain combines TRBV19 with TRBJ2-5; TRBD1 agrees at 8 bases. CDR3 length: 13 amino acids. Per the germline V gene, CDR1 is LNHDA and CDR2 is SQIVND (reference sequence). Germline trimming cut 10 bases from V and 3 bases from J; bases unmatched to any gene: 7. This chain's CDR3 is CATEDRAKETQYF. CDR3 sequence (DNA): TGTGCCACCGAGGACAGGGCCAAAGAGACCCAGTACTTC.